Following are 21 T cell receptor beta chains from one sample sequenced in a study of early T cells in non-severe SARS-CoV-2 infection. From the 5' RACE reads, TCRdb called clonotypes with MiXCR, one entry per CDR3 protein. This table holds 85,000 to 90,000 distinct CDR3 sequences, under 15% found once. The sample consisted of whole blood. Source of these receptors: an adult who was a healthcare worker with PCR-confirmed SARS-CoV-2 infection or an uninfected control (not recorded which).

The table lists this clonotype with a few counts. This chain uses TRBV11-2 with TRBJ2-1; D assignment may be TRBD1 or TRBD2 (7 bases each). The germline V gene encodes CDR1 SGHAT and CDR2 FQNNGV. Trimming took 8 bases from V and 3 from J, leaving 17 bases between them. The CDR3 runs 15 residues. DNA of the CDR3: TGTGCCAGCGGAAGACAGGGACTAATCTACAATGAGCAGTTCTTC. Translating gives CASGRQGLIYNEQFF.

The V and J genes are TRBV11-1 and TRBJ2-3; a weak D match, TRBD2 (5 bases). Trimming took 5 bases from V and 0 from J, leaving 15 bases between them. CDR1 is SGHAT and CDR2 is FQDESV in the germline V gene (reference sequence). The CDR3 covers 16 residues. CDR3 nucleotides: TGTGCCAGCAGCACCCGTAGTGGGGAGAGCACAGATACGCAGTATTTT. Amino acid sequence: CASSTRSGESTDTQYF.

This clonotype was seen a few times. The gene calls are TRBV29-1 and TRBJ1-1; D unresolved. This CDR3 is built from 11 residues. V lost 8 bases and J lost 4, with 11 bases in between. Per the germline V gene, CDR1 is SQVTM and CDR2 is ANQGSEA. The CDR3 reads CSSKLATEAFF. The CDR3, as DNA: TGCAGCTCTAAATTAGCCACTGAAGCTTTCTTT.

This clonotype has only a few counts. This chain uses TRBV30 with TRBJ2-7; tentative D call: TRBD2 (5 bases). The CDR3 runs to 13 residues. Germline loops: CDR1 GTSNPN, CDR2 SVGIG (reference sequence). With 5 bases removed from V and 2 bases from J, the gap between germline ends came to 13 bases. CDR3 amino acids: CAWDRGPPYEQYF. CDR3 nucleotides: TGTGCCTGGGACCGAGGGCCACCCTACGAGCAGTACTTC.

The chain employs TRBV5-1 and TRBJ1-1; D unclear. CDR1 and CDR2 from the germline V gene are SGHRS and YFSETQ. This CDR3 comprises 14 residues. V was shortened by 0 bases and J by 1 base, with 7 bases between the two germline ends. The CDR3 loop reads CASSLAVENTEAFF. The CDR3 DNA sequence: TGCGCCAGCAGCTTGGCCGTGGAGAACACTGAAGCTTTCTTT.

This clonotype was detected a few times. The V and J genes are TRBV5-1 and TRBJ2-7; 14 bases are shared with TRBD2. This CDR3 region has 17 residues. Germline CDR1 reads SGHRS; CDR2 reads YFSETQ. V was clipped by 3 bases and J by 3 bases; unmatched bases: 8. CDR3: CASSSGLAGGERYEQYF. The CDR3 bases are TGCGCCAGCAGCTCCGGACTAGCGGGAGGAGAACGCTACGAGCAGTACTTC.

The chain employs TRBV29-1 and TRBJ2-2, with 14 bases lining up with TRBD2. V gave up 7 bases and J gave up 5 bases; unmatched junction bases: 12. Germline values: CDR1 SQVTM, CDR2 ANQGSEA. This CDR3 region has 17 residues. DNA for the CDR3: TGCAGCGCAAGCCAGGGACTAGCGGGAGAGAAGACCGGGGAGCTGTTTTTT. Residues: CSASQGLAGEKTGELFF.

As DNA, the CDR3 is TGTGCCAGCAGTTTGGGGGGCTTCGGCATTCAGTACTTC. Translation gives CASSLGGFGIQYF. This sequence joins TRBV27 and TRBJ2-4, with D perhaps matching TRBD1 or TRBD2 (6 bases each). Between the trimmed V and J ends, which lost 3 bases and 9 bases, there was a span of 12 bases. This CDR3 contains 13 residues. Germline V gene sequence: CDR1 MNHEY, CDR2 SMNVEV (reference sequence).

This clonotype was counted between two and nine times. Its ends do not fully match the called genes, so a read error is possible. DNA for the CDR3: TGTGCCAGCAGCCTTACAGGGAGAACTGAAGTTTTCTTT. Residues: CASSLTGRTEVFF. The rearrangement joins TRBV3-1 to TRBJ1-1; D is perhaps TRBD1 (6 bases). CDR3 length: 13 residues. The germline V gene has CDR1 LGHDT and CDR2 YNNKEL (reference sequence).

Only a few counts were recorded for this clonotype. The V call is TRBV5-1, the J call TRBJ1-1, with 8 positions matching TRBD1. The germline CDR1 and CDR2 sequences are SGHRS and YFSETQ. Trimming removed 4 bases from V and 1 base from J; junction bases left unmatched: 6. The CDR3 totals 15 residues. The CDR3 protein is CASSLTTGANTEAFF. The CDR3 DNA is TGCGCCAGCAGCCTAACGACAGGGGCGAACACTGAAGCTTTCTTT.

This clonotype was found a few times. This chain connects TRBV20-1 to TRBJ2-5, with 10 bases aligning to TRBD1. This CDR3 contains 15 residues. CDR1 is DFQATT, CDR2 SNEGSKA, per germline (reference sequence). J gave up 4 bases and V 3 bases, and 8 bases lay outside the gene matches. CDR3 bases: TGCAGTGCTAGGGGAGACAGGGGGCAGGGAGAGACCCAGTACTTC. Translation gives CSARGDRGQGETQYF.

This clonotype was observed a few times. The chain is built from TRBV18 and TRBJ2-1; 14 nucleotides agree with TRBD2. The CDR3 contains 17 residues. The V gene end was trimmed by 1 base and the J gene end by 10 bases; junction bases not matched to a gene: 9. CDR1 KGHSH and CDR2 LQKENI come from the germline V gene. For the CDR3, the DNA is TGTGCCAGCTCACCACTTCCGGGACTAGCGGGAGCATACGAGCAGTTCTTC. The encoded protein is CASSPLPGLAGAYEQFF. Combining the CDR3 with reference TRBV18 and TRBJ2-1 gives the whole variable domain NAGVMQNPRHLVRRRGQEARLRCSPMKGHSHVYWYRQLPEEGLKFMVYLQKENIIDESGMPKERFSAEFPKEGPSILRIQQVVRGDSAAYFCASSPLPGLAGAYEQFFGPGTRLTVL.

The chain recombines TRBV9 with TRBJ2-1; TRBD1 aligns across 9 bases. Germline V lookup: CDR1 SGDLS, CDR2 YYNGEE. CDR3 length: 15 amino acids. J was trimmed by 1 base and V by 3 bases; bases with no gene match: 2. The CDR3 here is CASSGGQGSYNEQFF. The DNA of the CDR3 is TGTGCCAGCAGCGGGGGACAGGGTTCCTACAATGAGCAGTTCTTC. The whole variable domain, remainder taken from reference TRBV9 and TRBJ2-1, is DSGVTQTPKHLITATGQRVTLRCSPRSGDLSVYWYQQSLDQGLQFLIQYYNGEERAKGNILERFSAQQFPDLHSELNLSSLELGDSALYFCASSGGQGSYNEQFFGPGTRLTVL.

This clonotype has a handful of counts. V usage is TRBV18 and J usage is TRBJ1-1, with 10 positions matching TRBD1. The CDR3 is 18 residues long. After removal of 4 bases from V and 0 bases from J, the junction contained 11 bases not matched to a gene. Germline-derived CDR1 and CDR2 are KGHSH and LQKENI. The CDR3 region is CASSLKLRDRGMNTEAFF. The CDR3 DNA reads TGTGCCAGCTCACTAAAATTGCGGGACAGGGGAATGAACACTGAAGCTTTCTTT.

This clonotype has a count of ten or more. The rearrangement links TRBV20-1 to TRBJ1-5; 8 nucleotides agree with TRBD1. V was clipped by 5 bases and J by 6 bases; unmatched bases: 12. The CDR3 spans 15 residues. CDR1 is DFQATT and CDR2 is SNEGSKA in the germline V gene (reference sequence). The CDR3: CSAGGGNRGTQPQHF. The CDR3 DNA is TGCAGTGCTGGGGGAGGGAACAGGGGGACTCAGCCCCAGCATTTT.

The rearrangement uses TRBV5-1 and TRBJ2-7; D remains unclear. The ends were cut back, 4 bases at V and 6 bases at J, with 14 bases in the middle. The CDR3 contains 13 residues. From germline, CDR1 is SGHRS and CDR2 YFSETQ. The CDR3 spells CASSSEGNPEQYF. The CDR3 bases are TGCGCCAGCAGCAGCGAAGGGAACCCCGAGCAGTACTTC.

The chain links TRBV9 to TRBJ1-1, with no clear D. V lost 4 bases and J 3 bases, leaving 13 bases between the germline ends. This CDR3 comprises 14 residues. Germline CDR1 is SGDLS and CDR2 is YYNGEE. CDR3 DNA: TGTGCCAGCAGCCCCTCAACCGGGGACACTGAAGCTTTCTTT. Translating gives CASSPSTGDTEAFF. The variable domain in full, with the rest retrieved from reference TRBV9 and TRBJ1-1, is DSGVTQTPKHLITATGQRVTLRCSPRSGDLSVYWYQQSLDQGLQFLIQYYNGEERAKGNILERFSAQQFPDLHSELNLSSLELGDSALYFCASSPSTGDTEAFFGQGTRLTVV.

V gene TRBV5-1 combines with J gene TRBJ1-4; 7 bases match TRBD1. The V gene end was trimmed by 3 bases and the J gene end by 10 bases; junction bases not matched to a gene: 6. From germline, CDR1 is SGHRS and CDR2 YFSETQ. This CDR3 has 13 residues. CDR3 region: CASSSMSGGKLFF. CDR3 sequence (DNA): TGCGCCAGCAGCTCAATGTCAGGGGGAAAACTGTTTTTT.

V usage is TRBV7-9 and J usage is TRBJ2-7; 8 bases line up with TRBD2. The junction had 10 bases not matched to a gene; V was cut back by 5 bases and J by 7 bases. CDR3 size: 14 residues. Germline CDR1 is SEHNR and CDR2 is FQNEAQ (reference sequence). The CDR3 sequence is CASSPGLGSGEQYF. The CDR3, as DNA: TGTGCCAGCAGCCCGGGACTAGGGAGTGGAGAGCAGTACTTC.

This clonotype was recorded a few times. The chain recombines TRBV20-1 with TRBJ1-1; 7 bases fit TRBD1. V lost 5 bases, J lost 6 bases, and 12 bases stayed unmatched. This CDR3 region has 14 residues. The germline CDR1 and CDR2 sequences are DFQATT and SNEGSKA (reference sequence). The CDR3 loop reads CSAHPGQWMAEAFF. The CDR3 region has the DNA TGCAGTGCTCATCCGGGACAGTGGATGGCTGAAGCTTTCTTT.

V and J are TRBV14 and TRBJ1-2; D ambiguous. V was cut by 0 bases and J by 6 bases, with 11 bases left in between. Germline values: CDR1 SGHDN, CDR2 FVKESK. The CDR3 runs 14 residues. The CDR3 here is CASSQDPNGHGYTF. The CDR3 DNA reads TGTGCCAGCAGCCAAGATCCCAACGGGCATGGCTACACCTTC.